The present entry profiles one T cell receptor beta chain with its context. What it recognizes is unknown. The PCR contained 60 Vbeta and 13 Jbeta primers. TCRdb's copy holds only in-frame clones and misses some; the assay was immunoSEQ multiplex PCR. This sample has 90,000 to 150,000 clones; around three quarters occur once, and the top ten carry 4.5% to 5%. The data originate from a study of cytomegalovirus exposure and HLA in healthy donors. General study findings and limits: For TCR beta chains, V- and J-gene trimming was later linked to a missense DCLRE1C variant. It was reportedly the case that the classifier diagnosed cytomegalovirus status with high specificity and sensitivity. The authors judged a highly shared variant cluster likely a sequencing artifact.

This CDR3 is built from 14 residues. J lost 10 bases, V lost 5 bases, and 6 bases had no gene match. Germline lookup yields CDR1 SGHAT and CDR2 FQNNGV. The rearrangement joins TRBV11-2 to TRBJ1-6; 9 bases match TRBD1. The sequencing input was PBMCs. This receptor was obtained from a man between 50 and 59 years old in good health and CMV-seropositive. CDR3 residues: CASSLTGGESPLHF. For the CDR3, the DNA is TGTGCCAGCAGCCTTACAGGGGGCGAGTCACCCCTCCACTTT.